The clone carrying this T cell receptor beta chain showed up just a few times. Its antigen is undetermined. Treatment described: approximately 10-day PBMC culture with coronavirus spike peptide pools or control peptides (ViraFEST assay). Sequenced with the Oncomine TCR Beta short-read assay was DNA taken from cultured CD4+ T cells. Via MiXCR, TCRdb re-called the PCR reads, giving one row per CDR3 protein. Here the sample spans some 25,000 distinct CDR3 sequences, 35% to 50% being singletons. These data are taken from a study of vaccination and CD4 T cells after COVID-19. At the level of the study: The post-COVID sampling time was a median about 100 days after diagnosis, ranging from 35 to 161. Stimulation used overlapping spike peptides from SARS-CoV-2, HCoV-NL63, HCoV-OC43 and HCoV-229E. Study-wide findings and caveats: Convalescent patients had a median roughly 85% of post-vaccine SARS-CoV-2-reactive clones that were detected only after vaccination, not before it.

Germline V gene sequence: CDR1 DFQATT, CDR2 SNEGSKA (reference sequence). The CDR3 extends over 14 amino acids. V was shortened by 6 bases and J by 4 bases, with 16 bases between the two germline ends. The genes are TRBV20-1 and TRBJ1-5; D possibly corresponds to TRBD1 (6 bases). Sequencing was carried out using CD4+ T cells from blood, cultured in vitro. This sequence was found in a human donor who had recovered from COVID-19. Here the CDR3 reads CSASLQGKNQPQHF. The CDR3 DNA reads as TGCAGTGCCTCCCTCCAGGGGAAGAATCAGCCCCAGCATTTT.